This passage covers 19 T cell receptor beta chains from one sample sequenced in a study of blood T cell repertoires in COVID-19. Clones were read by immunoSEQ multiplex PCR, and TCRdb kept only the in-frame ones, dropping some. The sample consists of about 67,000 clones, approximately 88% of them appearing once. The specimen sequenced was peripheral blood. The receptors come from a woman aged 80 or over with acute or convalescent COVID-19.

J is TRBJ2-7 and V is TRBV7-9, with D possibly being TRBD2 (5 bases). Trimming stripped 1 base from V and 7 bases from J, with 11 bases between. There are 13 residues in the CDR3. The V gene's germline CDR1 is SEHNR and CDR2 FQNEAQ (reference sequence). CDR3 sequence reads: CASSLEGPGEQYF. The DNA of the CDR3 is TGTGCCAGCAGCTTAGAAGGGCCGGGGGAGCAGTACTTC.

J is TRBJ2-7 and V is TRBV7-2, with D tentatively TRBD2 (6 bases). CDR3 size: 14 residues. Looked up from germline, CDR1 is SGHTA and CDR2 is FQGNSA. V was shortened by 5 bases and J by 0 bases, with 11 bases between the two germline ends. CDR3 nucleotides: TGTGCCAGCAGCCGGGACTGGAGCTCCTACGAGCAGTACTTC. As protein: CASSRDWSSYEQYF.

The chain uses TRBV28 and TRBJ1-1, with D uncertain. Germline V gene data show CDR1 as MDHEN and CDR2 as SYDVKM. This CDR3 comprises 13 residues. V lost 11 bases and J 10 bases, leaving 23 bases between the germline ends. CDR3: CALRRASGSSAFF. CDR3 DNA sequence: TGTGCCTTGAGGAGGGCGAGCGGGAGCTCAGCTTTCTTT.

This clone was seen only once. V gene TRBV9 combines with J gene TRBJ2-2; TRBD2 agrees at 13 bases. CDR1 and CDR2 from the germline V gene are SGDLS and YYNGEE. This CDR3 has 17 amino acids. The junction had 9 bases not matched to a gene; V was cut back by 6 bases and J by 4 bases. The CDR3 DNA sequence: TGTGCCAGCACAAGGACTAGCGGGAGCGCGGGCACCGGGGAGCTGTTTTTT. Protein product: CASTRTSGSAGTGELFF.

The genes are TRBV2 and TRBJ1-5, with 7 bases that match TRBD1. CDR3 length: 15 residues. The V gene's germline CDR1 is SNHLY and CDR2 FYNNEI. V lost 5 bases to trimming and J lost 6 bases; unmatched junction nucleotides: 10. The CDR3 protein is CASSFDRAEGQPQHF. In nucleotides, the CDR3 is TGTGCCAGCAGTTTCGACAGGGCGGAGGGTCAGCCCCAGCATTTT.

This clone was detected a few times. The genes are TRBV28 and TRBJ2-3, with 8 bases aligning to TRBD2. Germline V CDR1 and CDR2: MDHEN, SYDVKM. CDR3 length: 14 residues. V shed 8 bases and J 5 bases; nucleotides not matched to a gene: 9. CDR3 amino acids: CASSLGGRLDTQYF. Written as DNA, the CDR3 is TGTGCCAGCTCCCTCGGCGGGAGGTTAGATACGCAGTATTTT.

The V gene is TRBV9, the J gene TRBJ2-7; TRBD1 might be the D (6 bases). The V gene's germline CDR1 is SGDLS and CDR2 YYNGEE. V gave up 7 bases and J gave up 2 bases, with 13 bases separating them. The CDR3 consists of 13 residues. CDR3 region: CASGATGTYEQYF. Written as DNA, the CDR3 is TGTGCCAGCGGCGCGACAGGAACCTACGAGCAGTACTTC. Filled out from reference TRBV9 and TRBJ2-7, the complete variable domain reads DSGVTQTPKHLITATGQRVTLRCSPRSGDLSVYWYQQSLDQGLQFLIQYYNGEERAKGNILERFSAQQFPDLHSELNLSSLELGDSALYFCASGATGTYEQYFGPGTRLTVT.

The chain combines TRBV10-3 with TRBJ2-5; 10 nucleotides line up with TRBD1. This CDR3 contains 14 residues. Trimming cost V 6 bases and J 5 bases; bases outside gene matches: 6. The germline V gene has CDR1 ENHRY and CDR2 SYGVKD. The CDR3 nucleotides are TGTGCCATCAGAACCGGGACAGGGGACGAGACCCAGTACTTC. This encodes CAIRTGTGDETQYF.

The V gene is TRBV18, the J gene TRBJ1-5; no firm D call. The germline CDR1 and CDR2 sequences are KGHSH and LQKENI. CDR3 size: 15 residues. Trimming shortened V by 1 base and J by 3 bases, and 10 bases separated the two germline ends. The chain's CDR3 is CASSPLREPNQPQHF. In DNA, the CDR3 is TGTGCCAGCTCACCACTTCGGGAACCCAATCAGCCCCAGCATTTT. Based on the CDR3 plus reference TRBV18 and TRBJ1-5, the full variable domain is NAGVMQNPRHLVRRRGQEARLRCSPMKGHSHVYWYRQLPEEGLKFMVYLQKENIIDESGMPKERFSAEFPKEGPSILRIQQVVRGDSAAYFCASSPLREPNQPQHFGDGTRLSIL.

The gene calls are TRBV7-8 and TRBJ1-3; D not resolved. Per the germline V gene, CDR1 is SGHVS and CDR2 is FQNEAQ. This CDR3 is 13 amino acids long. Trimming stripped 1 base from V and 4 bases from J, with 5 bases between. DNA for the CDR3: TGTGCCAGCAGCTTAGGGCTGGGAAACACCATATATTTT. Encoded protein: CASSLGLGNTIYF.

This clone was picked up one time. V usage is TRBV19 and J usage is TRBJ1-6, with a weak D call TRBD1 (6 bases). The CDR3 is 15 amino acids. The V gene lost 7 bases and the J gene lost 6 bases, with 16 bases spanning the gap. Germline assignment: CDR1 LNHDA and CDR2 SQIVND (reference sequence). The DNA of the CDR3 is TGTGCCAGTAAGGACAGTCCCGGTTTTAATTCACCCCTCCACTTT. It yields the protein CASKDSPGFNSPLHF.

The chain links TRBV7-2 to TRBJ2-3, with TRBD2 identical over 10 bases. The CDR3 runs to 15 residues. The germline gives CDR1 SGHTA, CDR2 FQGNSA. V gave up 4 bases and J gave up 4 bases; unmatched junction bases: 5. The CDR3 nucleotides read TGTGCCAGCAGCTCCCAGCGGGGGGGCCCAGATACGCAGTATTTT. Protein: CASSSQRGGPDTQYF.

The rearrangement links TRBV6-6 to TRBJ1-4; 8 bases align to TRBD1. Germline V CDR1 and CDR2: MNHNY, SVGAGI (reference sequence). The V and J ends lost 6 bases and 10 bases, in that order; junction bases with no gene match: 7. CDR3 length equals 13 residues. The CDR3, as DNA: TGTGCCAGCAGAAGGACAGGGTCCGGAAAACTGTTTTTT. Encoded protein: CASRRTGSGKLFF.

The rearrangement joins TRBV6-2 or TRBV6-3 to TRBJ1-1; no firm D call. The V end lost 2 bases, the J end lost 0 bases, and 13 bases lay between the germline ends. Germline assignment: CDR1 MNHEY and CDR2 SVGEGT. There are 16 residues in the CDR3. The CDR3 nucleotides read TGTGCCAGCAGTTACGCCACGGAACTAATGAACACTGAAGCTTTCTTT. Its protein product is CASSYATELMNTEAFF.

This chain links TRBV5-1 with TRBJ1-4; TRBD1 aligns across 9 bases. J lost 6 bases, V lost 4 bases, and 7 bases had no gene match. From germline, CDR1 is SGHRS and CDR2 YFSETQ. This CDR3 is 15 amino acids long. The CDR3 DNA reads as TGCGCCAGCAGCCTGGAGGGACAGGGTCATGAAAAACTGTTTTTT. It translates to CASSLEGQGHEKLFF.

This clone was counted a few times. This rearrangement joins TRBV18 to TRBJ2-2; TRBD2 matches 9 bases. After removal of 6 bases from V and 6 bases from J, the junction contained 8 bases not matched to a gene. The CDR3 length is 15 residues. Germline V gene sequence: CDR1 KGHSH, CDR2 LQKENI. This CDR3 reads CASSLRRLAAGELFF. The DNA of the CDR3 is TGTGCCAGCTCGCTCCGAAGACTAGCGGCCGGGGAGCTGTTTTTT.

The chain links TRBV7-2 to TRBJ2-7; TRBD2 is a possible D gene (5 bases). This CDR3 is built from 17 residues. CDR1 and CDR2 from the germline V gene are SGHTA and FQGNSA. V lost 5 bases to trimming and J lost 5 bases, with 25 bases between them. Written as DNA, the CDR3 is TGTGCCAGCAGCCTGGGAGCTCGGGCGTCGGGATTGAACGAGCAGTACTTC. Protein product: CASSLGARASGLNEQYF.

The V call is TRBV27, the J call TRBJ1-6; perhaps TRBD1 as D (5 bases). The V gene lost 4 bases and the J gene lost 9 bases, with 10 bases spanning the gap. Germline V gene sequence: CDR1 MNHEY, CDR2 SMNVEV (reference sequence). The CDR3 is 13 amino acids. The CDR3 DNA reads TGTGCCAGCAGTTCCAAGGGGATTTCACCCCTCCACTTT. As protein: CASSSKGISPLHF.

The V call is TRBV7-2, the J call TRBJ2-2, with D possibly being TRBD2 (6 bases). The V gene's germline CDR1 is SGHTA and CDR2 FQGNSA. This CDR3 has 15 residues. V shed 1 base and J shed 7 bases, with 13 bases lying between them. The CDR3, as DNA: TGTGCCAGCAGCTTAGTTGTGGGAGGTGGCGGGGAGCTGTTTTTT. Translated: CASSLVVGGGGELFF.